What follows are 22 T cell receptor beta chains derived from one specimen sequenced in a study of T cell responses to AZD1222 COVID-19 vaccine. Assay: immunoSEQ multiplex PCR; the TCRdb copy retains only in-frame clones and omits some. The sample yields 110,000 or so clones, around 84% seen once. The material was peripheral blood, obtained 28 days after the second AZD1222 dose. These receptors were taken from an adult who received the AZD1222 COVID-19 vaccine.

V is TRBV19 and J is TRBJ1-5; no clear D gene. CDR1 is LNHDA, CDR2 SQIVND, per germline (reference sequence). Trimming removed 3 bases at V and 4 bases at J, with 7 bases between. The CDR3 is 13 residues long. The CDR3 region has the DNA TGTGCCAGTAGTATGTCAAGGAATCAGCCCCAGCATTTT. The encoded protein is CASSMSRNQPQHF.

The count of this clone is one. The chain combines TRBV6-5 with TRBJ2-1; the match to TRBD2 covers 10 bases. This CDR3 has 16 amino acids. V lost 2 bases to trimming and J lost 4 bases; unmatched junction nucleotides: 5. Per germline, CDR1 MNHEY and CDR2 SVGAGI. CDR3: CASSYDLAGAYNEQFF. CDR3 nucleotides: TGTGCCAGCAGTTACGATCTAGCGGGGGCGTACAATGAGCAGTTCTTC.

The gene calls are TRBV4-3 and TRBJ2-7; 7 bases match TRBD1. Germline lookup yields CDR1 LGHNA and CDR2 YSLEER. With V trimmed by 1 base and J by 3 bases, 6 bases remained unmatched. The CDR3 covers 15 residues. CDR3 in DNA: TGCGCCAGCAGCCAAGGCGAGGCAGGGGGCTACGAGCAGTACTTC. As protein: CASSQGEAGGYEQYF.

This chain joins TRBV5-1 and TRBJ2-4; D is perhaps TRBD1 (6 bases). This CDR3 is built from 17 residues. Trimming took 3 bases from V and 1 from J, leaving 17 bases between them. CDR1 is SGHRS and CDR2 is YFSETQ in the germline V gene. The DNA for the CDR3 is TGCGCCAGCAGCTATGGGACACAGGGACGTGCCAAAAACATTCAGTACTTC. It yields the protein CASSYGTQGRAKNIQYF.

The chain has TRBV4-1 and TRBJ1-5; the D is unclear. The germline V and J ends were trimmed by 1 base and 2 bases, with 18 bases remaining between them. CDR1 and CDR2 (germline): MGHRA, YSYEKL. The CDR3 contains 18 residues. CDR3 coding DNA: TGCGCCAGCAGCCAAGTTGAGGTGGCCTCCCAAGGCAATCAGCCCCAGCATTTT. Its protein product is CASSQVEVASQGNQPQHF.

The chain has TRBV2 and TRBJ1-1; D remains ambiguous. From germline, CDR1 is SNHLY and CDR2 FYNNEI. The CDR3 covers 13 residues. V was shortened by 7 bases and J by 0 bases, with 9 bases between the two germline ends. This CDR3 reads CASNAEVNTEAFF. DNA of the CDR3: TGTGCCAGCAATGCGGAGGTGAACACTGAAGCTTTCTTT.

The CDR3 protein is CASSLGPSGYNTGELFF. As DNA, the CDR3 is TGTGCCAGCAGCTTAGGTCCTAGCGGGTATAACACCGGGGAGCTGTTTTTT. The chain combines TRBV11-2 with TRBJ2-2, with 8 bases aligning to TRBD2. CDR3 length: 17 residues. Germline CDR1 is SGHAT and CDR2 is FQNNGV. V lost 1 base and J lost 2; bases outside the gene matches: 6.

The chain joins TRBV4-1 to TRBJ2-1; no clear D gene. The CDR3 has 14 residues. The V end was cut by 0 bases, the J end by 7 bases, with 10 bases between. Germline CDR1 MGHRA, CDR2 YSYEKL. CDR3 in amino acids: CASSQDQLGNEQFF. Written as DNA, the CDR3 is TGCGCCAGCAGCCAAGATCAGTTAGGAAATGAGCAGTTCTTC.

The CDR3 nucleotides are TGCGCCAGCAGCCCGGGACAGGGAAAAGAGACCCAGTACTTC. It is translated as CASSPGQGKETQYF. The chain combines TRBV5-1 with TRBJ2-5, with 9 bases fitting TRBD1. The CDR3 is 14 amino acids. CDR1 and CDR2 from the germline V gene are SGHRS and YFSETQ. With V trimmed by 4 bases and J by 3 bases, 4 bases remained unmatched.

The DNA for the CDR3 is TGTGCCAGCTCACCACTAGAAATTTTTTCAACCTATGGCTACACCTTC. As protein: CASSPLEIFSTYGYTF. The rearrangement uses TRBV18 and TRBJ1-2; unclear D gene. Germline V gene sequence: CDR1 KGHSH, CDR2 LQKENI. This CDR3 is 16 amino acids long. Trimming stripped 1 base from V and 4 bases from J, with 16 bases between.

The chain has TRBV4-1 and TRBJ2-1, with D possibly TRBD2 on 5 matching bases. The germline V gene has CDR1 MGHRA and CDR2 YSYEKL. The CDR3 covers 17 residues. Trimming removed 3 bases from V and 0 bases from J, with 15 bases in between. The CDR3 DNA is TGCGCCAGCAGCCAGGCAGGACTCTTGAGCTCCTACAATGAGCAGTTCTTC. Protein product: CASSQAGLLSSYNEQFF.

The genes are TRBV7-9 and TRBJ1-5; D is uncertain. Germline assignment: CDR1 SEHNR and CDR2 FQNEAQ (reference sequence). Trimming took off 6 bases at V and 4 bases at J, with 7 bases between the two ends. The CDR3 loop spans 12 amino acids. The CDR3 here is CASRRENQPQHF. CDR3 sequence (DNA): TGTGCCAGCAGGCGGGAAAATCAGCCCCAGCATTTT.

J is TRBJ2-6 and V is TRBV5-4; D remains unclear. The CDR3 covers 15 residues. Germline assignment: CDR1 SGHNT and CDR2 YYREEE (reference sequence). Trimming took off 2 bases at V and 0 bases at J, with 6 bases between the two ends. CDR3 coding DNA: TGTGCCAGCAGCTTCCAGACCTCTGGGGCCAACGTCCTGACTTTC. Translation: CASSFQTSGANVLTF.

CDR3 sequence reads: CASSQEGHGATDTQYF. In DNA, the CDR3 is TGTGCCAGCAGCCAAGAGGGACATGGGGCCACAGATACGCAGTATTTT. The rearrangement links TRBV3-1 (or the pseudogene TRBV3-2) to TRBJ2-3, with D possibly TRBD1 on 6 matching bases. The CDR3 has 16 residues. From germline, CDR1 is LGHDT and CDR2 YNNKEL (reference sequence). The V gene lost 0 bases and the J gene lost 2 bases, with 12 bases spanning the gap.

The chain is built from TRBV7-3 and TRBJ1-6; TRBD1 matches 10 bases. This CDR3 is built from 16 residues. V dropped 1 base and J dropped 5; count of bases not matched to a gene: 2. Looked up from germline, CDR1 is SGHTA and CDR2 is FQGTGA. CDR3: CASSLRTGGDNSPLHF. The CDR3, as DNA: TGTGCCAGCAGCTTAAGGACAGGGGGTGATAATTCACCCCTCCACTTT.

The CDR3 DNA reads TGTGCCAGCAGTTACTCCCAGACCCAGTACTTC. This gives the protein CASSYSQTQYF. V gene TRBV6-2 or TRBV6-3 combines with J gene TRBJ2-5; D uncertain. Germline loops: CDR1 MNHEY, CDR2 SVGEGT. V was trimmed by 0 bases and J by 6 bases, leaving 2 bases between them. The CDR3 contains 11 residues.

The chain is built from TRBV5-4 and TRBJ1-2; D unclear. Per the germline V gene, CDR1 is SGHNT and CDR2 is YYREEE (reference sequence). The germline V and J ends were trimmed by 0 bases and 10 bases, with 7 bases remaining between them. There are 11 residues in the CDR3. The CDR3 region is CASSLAGDYTF. CDR3 DNA sequence: TGTGCCAGCAGCTTGGCCGGGGACTACACCTTC.

V gene TRBV2 combines with J gene TRBJ1-2, with 10 bases aligning to TRBD1. Germline values: CDR1 SNHLY, CDR2 FYNNEI. Unmatched junction bases numbered 4, after V lost 5 bases and J lost 4 bases. There are 14 residues in the CDR3. The CDR3 spells CASSSWTGGYGYTF. The CDR3 nucleotides read TGTGCCAGCAGTTCGTGGACAGGGGGCTATGGCTACACCTTC.

The rearrangement links TRBV11-1 to TRBJ1-6; TRBD1 is a possible D gene (6 bases). The CDR3 length is 14 residues. V was cut by 5 bases and J by 7 bases, with 12 bases left in between. The germline gives CDR1 SGHAT, CDR2 FQDESV (reference sequence). The chain's CDR3 is CASSPDRGNSPLHF. CDR3 sequence (DNA): TGTGCCAGCAGCCCGGACAGAGGAAATTCACCCCTCCACTTT.

The chain recombines TRBV7-6 with TRBJ2-7; no clear D. The V end was cut by 3 bases, the J end by 0 bases, with 9 bases between. The CDR3 has 14 amino acids. Germline values: CDR1 SGHVS, CDR2 FNYEAQ. In DNA form, the CDR3 reads TGTGCCAGCAGCTTGCAGCCGGACTCCTACGAGCAGTACTTC. Translating gives CASSLQPDSYEQYF. Supplemented by reference TRBV7-6 and TRBJ2-7, the full variable domain reads GAGVSQSPRYKVTKRGQDVALRCDPISGHVSLYWYRQALGQGPEFLTYFNYEAQQDKSGLPNDRFSAERPEGSISTLTIQRTEQRDSAMYRCASSLQPDSYEQYFGPGTRLTVT.

This chain uses TRBV29-1 with TRBJ2-5; D is perhaps TRBD1 (7 bases). The germline V gene has CDR1 SQVTM and CDR2 ANQGSEA. With 7 bases removed from V and 1 base from J, the gap between germline ends came to 13 bases. This CDR3 is built from 13 residues. The CDR3 loop reads CSARQGGQETQYF. As DNA, the CDR3 is TGCAGCGCTAGACAGGGAGGCCAAGAGACCCAGTACTTC.

CDR3 sequence: CASSKALGAGYTF. The CDR3 DNA reads as TGTGCCAGCAGCAAAGCGCTGGGGGCCGGCTACACCTTC. This chain connects TRBV21-1 to TRBJ1-2; the table's D gene call, TRBD1, was not cross checked with the DNA. TRBV21-1 is shown as a pseudogene. The CDR3 covers 13 residues.